The present TCR beta chain was sequenced within a study of neurological immune-mediated disorders. Synthesis of cDNA was performed by 5'RACE using 10-nucleotide random UMIs. Using its own MiXCR run on the 5' RACE reads, TCRdb lists one record per CDR3 protein. This sample carries roughly 34,000 distinct CDR3 sequences, about 13% of them seen once, and the ten largest clones take under 2.5%. The study's findings and limits: It was HTLV-1-associated myelopathy that showed the most TCR clonal expansion, while multiple sclerosis showed the least, falling below healthy controls.

Time point noted: longitudinal time-point 2. Healthy control participants comprised blood bank volunteers in Maryland, USA. In its sample, this clonotype was seen many times. Its antigen is as yet unknown. The material sequenced was PBMCs. This TCR was recovered from a woman aged 40 to 50 in good health.

CDR3 nucleotides: TGTGCCAGCAGTTTAGGAGGGGGGCCGAACACTGAAGCTTTCTTT. This gives the protein CASSLGGGPNTEAFF. The chain recombines TRBV12-3 or TRBV12-4 with TRBJ1-1, with D possibly TRBD1 on 6 matching bases. This CDR3 is 15 amino acids long. V dropped 1 base and J dropped 1 base, with 10 bases sitting between them.